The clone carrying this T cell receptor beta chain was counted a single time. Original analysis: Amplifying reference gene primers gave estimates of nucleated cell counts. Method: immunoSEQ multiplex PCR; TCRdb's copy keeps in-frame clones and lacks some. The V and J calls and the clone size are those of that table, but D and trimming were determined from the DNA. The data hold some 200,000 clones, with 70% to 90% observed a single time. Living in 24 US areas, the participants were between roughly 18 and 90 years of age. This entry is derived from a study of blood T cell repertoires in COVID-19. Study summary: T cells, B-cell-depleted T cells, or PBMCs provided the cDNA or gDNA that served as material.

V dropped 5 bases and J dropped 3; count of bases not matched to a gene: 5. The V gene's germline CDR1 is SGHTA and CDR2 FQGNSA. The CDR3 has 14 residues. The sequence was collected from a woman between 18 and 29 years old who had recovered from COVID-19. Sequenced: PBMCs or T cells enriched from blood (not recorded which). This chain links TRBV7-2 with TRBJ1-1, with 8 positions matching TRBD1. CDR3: CASSPETGDTEAFF. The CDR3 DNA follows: TGTGCCAGCAGCCCGGAGACAGGGGACACTGAAGCTTTCTTT.